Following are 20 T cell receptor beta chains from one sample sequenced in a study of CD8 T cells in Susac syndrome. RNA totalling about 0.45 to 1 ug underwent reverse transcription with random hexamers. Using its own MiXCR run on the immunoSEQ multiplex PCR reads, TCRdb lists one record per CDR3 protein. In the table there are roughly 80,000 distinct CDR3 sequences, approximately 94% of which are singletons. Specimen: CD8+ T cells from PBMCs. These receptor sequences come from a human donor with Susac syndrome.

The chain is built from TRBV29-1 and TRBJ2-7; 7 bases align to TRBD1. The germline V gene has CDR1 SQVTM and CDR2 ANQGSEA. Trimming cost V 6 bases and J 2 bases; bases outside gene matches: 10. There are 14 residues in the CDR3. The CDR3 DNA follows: TGCAGCGTCGGCCGGGACAGCGGCACCTACGAGCAGTACTTC. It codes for CSVGRDSGTYEQYF.

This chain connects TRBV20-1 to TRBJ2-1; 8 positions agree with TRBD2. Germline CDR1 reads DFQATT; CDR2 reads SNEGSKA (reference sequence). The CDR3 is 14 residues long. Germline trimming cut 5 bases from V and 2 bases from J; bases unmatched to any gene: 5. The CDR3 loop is CSARSGGAYNEQFF. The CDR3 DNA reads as TGCAGTGCTCGAAGCGGGGGTGCCTACAATGAGCAGTTCTTC.

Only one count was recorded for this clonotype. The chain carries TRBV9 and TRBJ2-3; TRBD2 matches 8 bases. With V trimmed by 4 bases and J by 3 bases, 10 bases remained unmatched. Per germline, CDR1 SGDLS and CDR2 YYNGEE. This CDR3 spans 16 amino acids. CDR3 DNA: TGTGCCAGCAGCTCGAAAAGCGGGGGCCCGACAGATACGCAGTATTTT. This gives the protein CASSSKSGGPTDTQYF. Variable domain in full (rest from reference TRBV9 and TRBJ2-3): DSGVTQTPKHLITATGQRVTLRCSPRSGDLSVYWYQQSLDQGLQFLIQYYNGEERAKGNILERFSAQQFPDLHSELNLSSLELGDSALYFCASSSKSGGPTDTQYFGPGTRLTVL.

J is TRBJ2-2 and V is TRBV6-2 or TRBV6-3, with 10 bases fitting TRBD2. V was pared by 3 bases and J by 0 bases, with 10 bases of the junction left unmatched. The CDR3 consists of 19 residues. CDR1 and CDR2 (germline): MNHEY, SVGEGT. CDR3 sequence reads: CASSYSPSGGVPNTGELFF. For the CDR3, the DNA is TGTGCCAGCAGTTATTCCCCTAGCGGGGGAGTACCGAACACCGGGGAGCTGTTTTTT.

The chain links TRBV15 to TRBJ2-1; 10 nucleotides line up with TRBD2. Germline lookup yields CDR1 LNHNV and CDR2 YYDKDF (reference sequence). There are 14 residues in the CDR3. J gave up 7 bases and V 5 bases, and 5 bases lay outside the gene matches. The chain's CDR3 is CATSVAGGRNEQFF. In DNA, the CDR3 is TGTGCCACCAGCGTAGCGGGGGGACGGAATGAGCAGTTCTTC.

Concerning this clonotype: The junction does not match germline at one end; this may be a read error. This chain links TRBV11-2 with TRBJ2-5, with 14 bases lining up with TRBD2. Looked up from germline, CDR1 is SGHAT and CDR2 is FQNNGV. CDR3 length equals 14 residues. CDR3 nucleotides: TGTGCCAGCAGCCCCTCCGGGACTAGCGGGGGACTTCACTTC. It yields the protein CASSPSGTSGGLHF.

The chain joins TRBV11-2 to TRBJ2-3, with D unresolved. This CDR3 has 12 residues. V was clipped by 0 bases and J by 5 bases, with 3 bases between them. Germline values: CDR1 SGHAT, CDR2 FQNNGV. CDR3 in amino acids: CASSLDEDTQYF. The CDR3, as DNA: TGTGCCAGCAGCTTAGATGAAGATACGCAGTATTTT.

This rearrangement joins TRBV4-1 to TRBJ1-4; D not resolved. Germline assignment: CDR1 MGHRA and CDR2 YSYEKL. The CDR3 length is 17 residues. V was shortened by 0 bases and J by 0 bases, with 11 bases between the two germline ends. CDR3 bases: TGCGCCAGCAGCCAAGATTGGACGGTGACAACTAATGAAAAACTGTTTTTT. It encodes CASSQDWTVTTNEKLFF.

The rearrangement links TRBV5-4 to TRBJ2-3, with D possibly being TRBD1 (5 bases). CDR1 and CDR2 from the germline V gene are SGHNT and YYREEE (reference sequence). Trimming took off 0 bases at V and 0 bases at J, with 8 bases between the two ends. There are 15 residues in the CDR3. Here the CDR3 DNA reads TGTGCCAGCAGCTTGGGACAGACTAGCACAGATACGCAGTATTTT. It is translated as CASSLGQTSTDTQYF.

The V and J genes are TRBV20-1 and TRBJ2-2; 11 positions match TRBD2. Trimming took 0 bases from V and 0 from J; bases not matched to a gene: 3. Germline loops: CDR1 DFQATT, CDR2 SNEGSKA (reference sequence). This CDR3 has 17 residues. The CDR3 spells CSARDRGLAANTGELFF. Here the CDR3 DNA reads TGCAGTGCTAGAGATCGGGGACTAGCGGCGAACACCGGGGAGCTGTTTTTT.

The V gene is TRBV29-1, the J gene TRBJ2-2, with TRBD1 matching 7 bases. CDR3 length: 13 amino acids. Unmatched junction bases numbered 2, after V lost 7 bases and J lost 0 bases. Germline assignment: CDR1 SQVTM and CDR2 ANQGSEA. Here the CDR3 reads CSGDSANTGELFF. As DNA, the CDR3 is TGCAGCGGGGACAGCGCGAACACCGGGGAGCTGTTTTTT.

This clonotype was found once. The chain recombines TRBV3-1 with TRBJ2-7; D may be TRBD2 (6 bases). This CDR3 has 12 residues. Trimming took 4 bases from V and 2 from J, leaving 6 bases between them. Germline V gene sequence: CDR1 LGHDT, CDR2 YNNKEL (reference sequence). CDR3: CASSRGTYEQYF. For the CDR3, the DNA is TGTGCCAGCAGCCGCGGGACCTACGAGCAGTACTTC.

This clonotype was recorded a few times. CDR3 nucleotide sequence: TGCAGCGTTGAGATGCGTGGCAGCTCCTACGAGCAGTACTTC. It translates to CSVEMRGSSYEQYF. The rearrangement links TRBV29-1 to TRBJ2-7; no reliable D call. The CDR3 spans 14 residues. V was clipped by 3 bases and J by 0 bases, with 12 bases between them. CDR1 is SQVTM and CDR2 is ANQGSEA in the germline V gene.

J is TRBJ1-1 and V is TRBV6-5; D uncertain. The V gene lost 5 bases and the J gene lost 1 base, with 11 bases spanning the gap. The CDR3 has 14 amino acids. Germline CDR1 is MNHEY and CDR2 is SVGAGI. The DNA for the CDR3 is TGTGCCAGCAGTAGGGTAGTTTCGAACACTGAAGCTTTCTTT. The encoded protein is CASSRVVSNTEAFF.

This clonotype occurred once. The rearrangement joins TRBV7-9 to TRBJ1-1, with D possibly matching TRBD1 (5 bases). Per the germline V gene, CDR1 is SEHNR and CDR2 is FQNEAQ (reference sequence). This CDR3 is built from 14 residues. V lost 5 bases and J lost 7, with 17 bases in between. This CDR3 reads CASSPSEGRGEAFF. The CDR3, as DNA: TGTGCCAGCAGCCCCAGTGAGGGGAGAGGTGAAGCTTTCTTT.

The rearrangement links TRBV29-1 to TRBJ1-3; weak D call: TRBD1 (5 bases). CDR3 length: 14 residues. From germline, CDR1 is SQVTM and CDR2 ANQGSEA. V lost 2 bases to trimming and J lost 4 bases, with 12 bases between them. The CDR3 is CSVETAGQGNTIYF. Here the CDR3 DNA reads TGCAGCGTTGAAACCGCAGGGCAGGGAAACACCATATATTTT.

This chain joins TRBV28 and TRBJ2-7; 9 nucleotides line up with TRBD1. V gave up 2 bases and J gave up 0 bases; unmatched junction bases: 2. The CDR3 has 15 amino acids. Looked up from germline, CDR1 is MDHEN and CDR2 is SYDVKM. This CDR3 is CASSLTGGASYEQYF. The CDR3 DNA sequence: TGTGCCAGCAGTTTAACAGGGGGCGCCTCCTACGAGCAGTACTTC.

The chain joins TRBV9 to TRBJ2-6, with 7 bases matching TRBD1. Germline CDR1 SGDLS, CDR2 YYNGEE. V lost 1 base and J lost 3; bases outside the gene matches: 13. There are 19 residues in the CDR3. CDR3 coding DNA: TGTGCCAGCAGCGTACCCCGCTCGAGGGGGCCGGGTGGGGCCAACGTCCTGACTTTC. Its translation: CASSVPRSRGPGGANVLTF.

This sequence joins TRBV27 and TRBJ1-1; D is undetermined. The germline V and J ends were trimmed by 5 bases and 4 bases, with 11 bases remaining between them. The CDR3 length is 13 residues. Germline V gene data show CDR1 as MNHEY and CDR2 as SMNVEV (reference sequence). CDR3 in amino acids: CASSRRAATEAFF. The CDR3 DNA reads TGTGCCAGCAGTAGGAGAGCCGCCACTGAAGCTTTCTTT.

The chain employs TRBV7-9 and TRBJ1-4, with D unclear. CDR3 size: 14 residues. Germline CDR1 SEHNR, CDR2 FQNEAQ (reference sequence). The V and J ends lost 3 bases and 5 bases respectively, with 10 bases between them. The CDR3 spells CASSFKGMNEKLFF. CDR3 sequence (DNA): TGTGCCAGCAGCTTTAAAGGGATGAATGAAAAACTGTTTTTT. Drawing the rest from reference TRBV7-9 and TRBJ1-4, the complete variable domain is DTGVSQNPRHKITKRGQNVTFRCDPISEHNRLYWYRQTLGQGPEFLTYFQNEAQLEKSRLLSDRFSAERPKGSFSTLEIQRTEQGDSAMYLCASSFKGMNEKLFFGSGTQLSVL.